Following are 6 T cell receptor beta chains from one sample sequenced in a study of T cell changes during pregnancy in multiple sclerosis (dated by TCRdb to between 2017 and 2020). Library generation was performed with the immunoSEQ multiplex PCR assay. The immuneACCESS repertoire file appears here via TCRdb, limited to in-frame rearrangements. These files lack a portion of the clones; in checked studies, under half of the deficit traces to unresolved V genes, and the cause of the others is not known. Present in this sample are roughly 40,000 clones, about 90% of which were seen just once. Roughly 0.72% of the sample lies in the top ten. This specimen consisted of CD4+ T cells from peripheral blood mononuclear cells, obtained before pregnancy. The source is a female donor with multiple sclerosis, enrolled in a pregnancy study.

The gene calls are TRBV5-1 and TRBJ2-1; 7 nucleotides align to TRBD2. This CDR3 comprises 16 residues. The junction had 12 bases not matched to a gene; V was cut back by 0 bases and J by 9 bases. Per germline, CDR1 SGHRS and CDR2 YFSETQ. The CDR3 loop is CASSLGARREAAEQFF. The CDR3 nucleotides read TGCGCCAGCAGCTTGGGGGCCCGACGGGAGGCAGCTGAGCAGTTCTTC.

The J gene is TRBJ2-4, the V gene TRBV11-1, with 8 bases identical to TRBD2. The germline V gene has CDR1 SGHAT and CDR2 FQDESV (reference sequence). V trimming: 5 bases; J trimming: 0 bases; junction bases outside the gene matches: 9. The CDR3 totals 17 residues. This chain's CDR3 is CASSPPGLGVAKNIQYF. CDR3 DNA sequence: TGTGCCAGCAGCCCACCGGGACTAGGGGTAGCCAAAAACATTCAGTACTTC.

CDR3 bases: TGCGCCAGCAGCCGAGCGGGAGGGCCGTCAGATACGCAGTATTTT. Its protein product is CASSRAGGPSDTQYF. The chain uses TRBV5-1 and TRBJ2-3; 10 bases align to TRBD2. The germline gives CDR1 SGHRS, CDR2 YFSETQ. This CDR3 contains 15 residues. V shed 4 bases, J shed 4 bases, and the junction held 6 bases outside the gene matches.

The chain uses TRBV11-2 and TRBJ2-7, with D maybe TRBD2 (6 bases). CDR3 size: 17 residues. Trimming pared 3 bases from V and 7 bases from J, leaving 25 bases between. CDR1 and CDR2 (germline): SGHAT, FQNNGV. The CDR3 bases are TGTGCCAGCAGCTTGACCCCCCGGGGGAGGCTCTACGAAGAGCAGTACTTC. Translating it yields CASSLTPRGRLYEEQYF.

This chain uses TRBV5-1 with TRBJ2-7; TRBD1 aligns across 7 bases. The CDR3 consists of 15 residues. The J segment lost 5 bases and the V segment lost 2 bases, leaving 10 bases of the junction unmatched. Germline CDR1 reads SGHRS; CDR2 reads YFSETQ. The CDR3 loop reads CASSFTGVSGHEQYF. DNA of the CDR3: TGCGCCAGCAGCTTTACAGGGGTTTCGGGGCACGAGCAGTACTTC.

CDR3 amino acids: CASKESGRTDTQYF. The DNA for the CDR3 is TGTGCCAGCAAGGAGAGCGGTCGCACAGATACGCAGTATTTT. The chain uses TRBV27 and TRBJ2-3; possible D gene TRBD2, 5 bases. Deletions cut 7 bases from V and 1 base from J, with 12 bases between. This CDR3 has 14 amino acids. The germline CDR1 and CDR2 sequences are MNHEY and SMNVEV (reference sequence).